What follows are 20 T cell receptor beta chains derived from one specimen sequenced in a study of lymphopenia after photon versus proton radiotherapy. Here immunoSEQ multiplex PCR was the method, and the copy in TCRdb shows in-frame clones only, minus some. The sample records around 150,000 clones, 70% to 90% being singletons. The specimen comprised peripheral blood, sampled from a patient treated with photon-based radiotherapy. The receptors originated from a man aged 50 or older with gastric cancer.

CDR3 nucleotides: TGCGCCAGCAGCTCGGGCACCGGGCAGGGAGGCGGGCAGTACTTC. Its translation is CASSSGTGQGGGQYF. The chain is built from TRBV5-1 and TRBJ2-7; a weak D match, TRBD2 (6 bases). V was clipped by 3 bases and J by 9 bases, with 22 bases between them. The germline CDR1 and CDR2 sequences are SGHRS and YFSETQ. The CDR3 is made up of 15 amino acids.

The rearrangement links TRBV30 to TRBJ1-1, with TRBD1 matching 9 bases. This CDR3 comprises 15 residues. Losses at the gene ends were 1 base for V and 5 bases for J; bases not matched to a gene: 8. Germline-derived CDR1 and CDR2 are GTSNPN and SVGIG (reference sequence). The CDR3 DNA sequence: TGTGCCTGGAGTGCTTCGGACAGGGGATTGACTGAAGCTTTCTTT. As protein: CAWSASDRGLTEAFF.

The chain uses TRBV28 and TRBJ1-2; D is possibly TRBD1 (6 bases). The V end lost 4 bases, the J end lost 0 bases, and 6 bases lay between the germline ends. From germline, CDR1 is MDHEN and CDR2 SYDVKM. This CDR3 is 13 amino acids long. The CDR3 region is CASSYRANYGYTF. DNA for the CDR3: TGTGCCAGCAGTTACAGGGCTAACTATGGCTACACCTTC.

Only one count was recorded for this clone. J is TRBJ1-2 and V is TRBV7-6, with 8 bases lining up with TRBD1. The CDR3 length is 16 residues. Per germline, CDR1 SGHVS and CDR2 FNYEAQ. The trim removed 2 bases at V and 3 bases at J, leaving 8 bases unmatched. The CDR3 is CASSLSAGTGDYGYTF. CDR3 sequence (DNA): TGTGCCAGCAGCTTATCCGCCGGGACAGGTGACTATGGCTACACCTTC.

The chain links TRBV18 to TRBJ2-5; D remains ambiguous. This CDR3 is 12 amino acids long. V shed 5 bases and J shed 2 bases, with 6 bases lying between them. The germline gives CDR1 KGHSH, CDR2 LQKENI. CDR3 sequence (DNA): TGTGCCAGCTCAAAACCGCAAGAGACCCAGTACTTC. This encodes CASSKPQETQYF. Supplemented by reference TRBV18 and TRBJ2-5, the full variable domain reads NAGVMQNPRHLVRRRGQEARLRCSPMKGHSHVYWYRQLPEEGLKFMVYLQKENIIDESGMPKERFSAEFPKEGPSILRIQQVVRGDSAAYFCASSKPQETQYFGPGTRLLVL.

The chain carries TRBV25-1 and TRBJ1-1; 7 nucleotides align to TRBD1. CDR1 is MGHDK, CDR2 SYGVNS, per germline. The CDR3 has 18 residues. Trimming at V came to 4 bases and at J to 0 bases, leaving 14 bases not matched to a gene. The CDR3 coding sequence is TGTGCCAGCAGTGGCCCCCTGGCAGGGGGAGTCATGAACACTGAAGCTTTCTTT. This encodes CASSGPLAGGVMNTEAFF. Full variable domain (rest looked up from reference TRBV25-1 and TRBJ1-1): EADIYQTPRYLVIGTGKKITLECSQTMGHDKMYWYQQDPGMELHLIHYSYGVNSTEKGDLSSESTVSRIRTEHFPLTLESARPSHTSQYLCASSGPLAGGVMNTEAFFGQGTRLTVV.

The V and J genes are TRBV5-1 and TRBJ2-3, with D uncertain. CDR1 and CDR2 from the germline V gene are SGHRS and YFSETQ. V gave up 0 bases and J gave up 1 base, with 6 bases separating them. The CDR3 consists of 14 residues. The CDR3 loop reads CASSLGSRTDTQYF. The CDR3 DNA sequence: TGCGCCAGCAGCTTGGGGAGTCGCACAGATACGCAGTATTTT. Full variable domain (outside the CDR3, taken from reference TRBV5-1 and TRBJ2-3): KAGVTQTPRYLIKTRGQQVTLSCSPISGHRSVSWYQQTPGQGLQFLFEYFSETQRNKGNFPGRFSGRQFSNSRSEMNVSTLELGDSALYLCASSLGSRTDTQYFGPGTRLTVL.

The chain combines TRBV4-1 with TRBJ2-7, with D maybe TRBD2 (5 bases). This CDR3 has 15 amino acids. Germline V gene data show CDR1 as MGHRA and CDR2 as YSYEKL. The V gene lost 4 bases and the J gene lost 7 bases, with 20 bases spanning the gap. The CDR3 loop is CASSLVEGIEDEQYF. The CDR3 coding sequence is TGCGCCAGCAGCCTGGTCGAGGGCATCGAGGATGAGCAGTACTTC.

The chain carries TRBV7-2 and TRBJ2-5; no clear D. The germline V gene encodes CDR1 SGHTA and CDR2 FQGNSA. The CDR3 has 16 residues. The germline V and J ends were trimmed by 0 bases and 5 bases, with 16 bases remaining between them. CDR3 sequence (DNA): TGTGCCAGCAGCTTAGCAGGACGGCCAGATGGGGAGACCCAGTACTTC. Amino acids: CASSLAGRPDGETQYF.

This chain connects TRBV18 to TRBJ2-5; TRBD1 aligns across 9 bases. J lost 4 bases, V lost 1 base, and 10 bases had no gene match. The length of the CDR3 is 17 residues. Germline CDR1 and CDR2: KGHSH and LQKENI. CDR3 nucleotides: TGTGCCAGCTCACCACAGCTCCGGGACAGGGTTCCAGAGACCCAGTACTTC. Protein: CASSPQLRDRVPETQYF.

This clone showed up just once. The rearrangement uses TRBV7-3 and TRBJ2-1, with 11 bases matching TRBD2. CDR1 is SGHTA and CDR2 is FQGTGA in the germline V gene. The CDR3 totals 15 residues. The trim removed 4 bases at V and 4 bases at J, leaving 3 bases unmatched. DNA for the CDR3: TGTGCCAGCAGCTCCCGACTAGCGGGATACAATGAGCAGTTCTTC. Its translation is CASSSRLAGYNEQFF.

The chain uses TRBV18 and TRBJ2-7; 7 bases map to TRBD1. CDR1 is KGHSH and CDR2 is LQKENI in the germline V gene. This CDR3 region has 15 residues. Trimming took 8 bases from V and 3 from J; bases not matched to a gene: 13. The CDR3 DNA reads TGTGCCAGCGCCTCCGTGTCCGACAGGGACTACGAGCAGTACTTC. Amino acid sequence: CASASVSDRDYEQYF. Combining the CDR3 with reference TRBV18 and TRBJ2-7 gives the whole variable domain NAGVMQNPRHLVRRRGQEARLRCSPMKGHSHVYWYRQLPEEGLKFMVYLQKENIIDESGMPKERFSAEFPKEGPSILRIQQVVRGDSAAYFCASASVSDRDYEQYFGPGTRLTVT.

The chain combines TRBV6-5 with TRBJ1-2; TRBD1 might be the D (6 bases). The germline gives CDR1 MNHEY, CDR2 SVGAGI. Trimming stripped 5 bases from V and 8 bases from J, with 18 bases between. CDR3 size: 14 residues. CDR3 nucleotide sequence: TGTGCCAGCAGTCCCCCGGGACACCCTAGGGGCTACACCTTC. Translation gives CASSPPGHPRGYTF.

The genes are TRBV6-5 and TRBJ1-2, with D possibly being TRBD1 (6 bases). This CDR3 contains 15 residues. Trimming took 6 bases from V and 4 from J, leaving 18 bases between them. Germline V gene lookup returns CDR1 MNHEY and CDR2 SVGAGI. The CDR3 spells CASSSWGGQSYGYTF. The CDR3 coding sequence is TGTGCCAGCAGCTCCTGGGGGGGGCAAAGCTATGGCTACACCTTC.

V and J are TRBV6-5 and TRBJ2-7, with D perhaps being TRBD1 or TRBD2 (5 bases each). Germline assignment: CDR1 MNHEY and CDR2 SVGAGI. The CDR3 consists of 15 residues. V was trimmed by 2 bases and J by 5 bases, leaving 16 bases between them. CDR3 coding DNA: TGTGCCAGCAGTTACCGGGGCAGGTCGTCCAACGAGCAGTACTTC. This encodes CASSYRGRSSNEQYF.

The rearrangement links TRBV19 to TRBJ2-2; D gene uncertain. This CDR3 has 12 amino acids. The germline V and J ends were trimmed by 6 bases and 5 bases, with 7 bases remaining between them. The germline V gene has CDR1 LNHDA and CDR2 SQIVND (reference sequence). CDR3: CASRFRTGELFF. CDR3 nucleotide sequence: TGTGCCAGTAGGTTTCGGACCGGGGAGCTGTTTTTT.

V and J are TRBV12-5 and TRBJ2-2, with 11 positions matching TRBD1. The CDR3 loop spans 17 amino acids. V gave up 0 bases and J gave up 2 bases; unmatched junction bases: 2. Germline V gene lookup returns CDR1 LGHNT and CDR2 FRNRAP. CDR3 sequence: CASGLVRTGGNTGELFF. The CDR3 nucleotides are TGTGCTAGTGGTTTGGTACGGACAGGGGGCAACACCGGGGAGCTGTTTTTT.

The chain is built from TRBV25-1 and TRBJ2-7; maybe TRBD1 (6 bases). V shed 0 bases and J shed 0 bases, with 9 bases lying between them. The CDR3 covers 15 residues. The germline CDR1 and CDR2 sequences are MGHDK and SYGVNS. The CDR3 is CASSEYWDNSYEQYF. The CDR3 region has the DNA TGTGCCAGCAGTGAATATTGGGACAACTCCTACGAGCAGTACTTC.

This chain joins TRBV13 and TRBJ2-7; D is possibly TRBD1 or TRBD2 (5 bases each). Deletions cut 2 bases from V and 2 bases from J, with 13 bases between. The CDR3 length is 15 residues. Germline V gene sequence: CDR1 PRHDT, CDR2 FYEKMQ (reference sequence). CDR3 loop: CASSLSRGVPYEQYF. For the CDR3, the DNA is TGTGCCAGCAGCTTATCGAGAGGGGTCCCCTACGAGCAGTACTTC.

The J gene is TRBJ1-2, the V gene TRBV7-2, with D uncertain. Trimming took off 4 bases at V and 5 bases at J, with 11 bases between the two ends. CDR3 length: 13 residues. Germline loops: CDR1 SGHTA, CDR2 FQGNSA. CDR3 nucleotides: TGTGCCAGCAGCTCCCAAAGAGGGTATGGCTACACCTTC. The encoded protein is CASSSQRGYGYTF.